One sample yielded the 4 T cell receptor beta chains listed below, sequenced in a study of T cell changes during pregnancy in multiple sclerosis. Sequenced by immunoSEQ multiplex PCR; TCRdb stores in-frame clones only, minus some. The sample has around 72,000 clones, about nine tenths seen once; the top ten hold roughly 0.7%. This sample comprised peripheral blood, obtained in the third trimester of pregnancy. The receptor source for this set is a female donor in good health, enrolled as a control in a pregnancy study.

The rearrangement uses TRBV19 and TRBJ1-1, with 8 bases that match TRBD1. The CDR3 consists of 14 residues. CDR1 and CDR2 from the germline V gene are LNHDA and SQIVND (reference sequence). V gave up 4 bases and J gave up 6 bases; unmatched junction bases: 7. The CDR3 sequence: CASSKGQGAPEAFF. The CDR3 DNA sequence: TGTGCCAGTAGTAAGGGTCAGGGGGCACCTGAAGCTTTCTTT.

This rearrangement joins TRBV10-1 to TRBJ2-2; 8 bases map to TRBD2. This CDR3 region has 16 residues. The germline V gene encodes CDR1 WNHNN and CDR2 SYGVQD (reference sequence). V was clipped by 3 bases and J by 5 bases; unmatched bases: 8. The CDR3 loop is CASSESSGSLTGELFF. The CDR3 region has the DNA TGCGCCAGCAGTGAATCAAGCGGGAGCTTGACCGGGGAGCTGTTTTTT.

V gene TRBV6-1 combines with J gene TRBJ2-7, with 7 nucleotides matching TRBD2. Trimming cost V 7 bases and J 2 bases; bases outside gene matches: 8. The CDR3 consists of 14 residues. In germline, CDR1 is MNHNS, CDR2 SASEGT. CDR3 sequence reads: CASKVTAGPYEQYF. The DNA of the CDR3 is TGTGCCAGCAAAGTGACAGCGGGGCCCTACGAGCAGTACTTC.

The chain uses TRBV9 and TRBJ1-2, with 11 positions matching TRBD1. Trimming took 2 bases from V and 4 from J; bases not matched to a gene: 7. The CDR3 contains 16 residues. CDR1 is SGDLS and CDR2 is YYNGEE in the germline V gene. The CDR3 reads CASSVIPGTGGYGYTF. The DNA of the CDR3 is TGTGCCAGCAGCGTTATTCCCGGGACAGGGGGCTATGGCTACACCTTC.